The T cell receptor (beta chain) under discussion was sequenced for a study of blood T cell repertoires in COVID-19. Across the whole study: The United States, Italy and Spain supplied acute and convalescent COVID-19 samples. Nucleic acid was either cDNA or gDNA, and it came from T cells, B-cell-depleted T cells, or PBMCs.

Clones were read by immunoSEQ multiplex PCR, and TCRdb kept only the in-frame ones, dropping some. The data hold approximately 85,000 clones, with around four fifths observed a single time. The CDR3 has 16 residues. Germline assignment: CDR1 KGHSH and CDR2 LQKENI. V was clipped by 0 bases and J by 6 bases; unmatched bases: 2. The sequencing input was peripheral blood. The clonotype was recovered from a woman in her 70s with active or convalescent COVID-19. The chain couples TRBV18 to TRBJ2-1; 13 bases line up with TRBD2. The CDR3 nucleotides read TGTGCCAGCTCACCACCCGGGACTAGCGGGGCCAATGAGCAGTTCTTC. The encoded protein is CASSPPGTSGANEQFF.